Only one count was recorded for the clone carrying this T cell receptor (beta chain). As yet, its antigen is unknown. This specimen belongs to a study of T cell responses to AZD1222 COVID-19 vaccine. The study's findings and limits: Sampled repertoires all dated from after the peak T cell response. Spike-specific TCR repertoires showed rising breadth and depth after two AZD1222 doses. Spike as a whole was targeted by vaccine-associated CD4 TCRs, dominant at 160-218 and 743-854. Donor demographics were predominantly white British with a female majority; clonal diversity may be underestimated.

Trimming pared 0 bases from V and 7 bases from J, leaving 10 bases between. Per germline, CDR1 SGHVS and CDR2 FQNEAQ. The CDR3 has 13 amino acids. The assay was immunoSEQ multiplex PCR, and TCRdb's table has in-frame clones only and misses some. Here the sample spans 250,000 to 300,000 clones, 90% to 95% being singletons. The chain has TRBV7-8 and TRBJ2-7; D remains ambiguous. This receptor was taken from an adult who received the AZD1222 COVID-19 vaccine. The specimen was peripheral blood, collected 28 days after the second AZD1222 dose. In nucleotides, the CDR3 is TGTGCCAGCAGCTTAGCGGGCAGGTATGAGCAGTACTTC. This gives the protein CASSLAGRYEQYF. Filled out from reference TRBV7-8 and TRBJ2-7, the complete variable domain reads GAGVSQSPRYKVAKRGQDVALRCDPISGHVSLFWYQQALGQGPEFLTYFQNEAQLDKSGLPSDRFFAERPEGSVSTLKIQRTQQEDSAVYLCASSLAGRYEQYFGPGTRLTVT.